This T cell receptor (beta chain) is drawn from a study of control samples from healthy donors and cancer patients. The ends lost 5 bases at V and 1 base at J; junction bases unmatched: 11. The CDR3 covers 18 residues. The germline gives CDR1 SEHNR, CDR2 FQNEAQ (reference sequence). Assay used: immunoSEQ multiplex PCR; TCRdb lists only in-frame clones, some missing. The data contain just over 150,000 clones, around nine tenths of them singletons. In its sample, this clone was seen once. V is TRBV7-9 and J is TRBJ2-2; 9 bases fit TRBD2. This sequence originates from a man aged 25 to 45 in good health. Sequences were obtained from blood. CDR3 coding DNA: TGTGCCAGCAGCCATCCAGTAGCGGGGGCCAAGAACACCGGGGAGCTGTTTTTT. Protein sequence: CASSHPVAGAKNTGELFF.